This T cell receptor (beta chain) was identified in a study of Graves' ophthalmopathy and Graves' hyperthyroidism. This clonotype was seen many times. V was clipped by 2 bases and J by 2 bases; unmatched bases: 3. This CDR3 is built from 14 residues. Looked up from germline, CDR1 is MNHEY and CDR2 is SVGEGT. Amplification from RNA transcripts yielded the TCR beta CDR3 regions. The library came from an HTBI-primed first-round RT-PCR and a second-round multiplex PCR. A single record per CDR3 protein comes from TCRdb applying MiXCR to the multiplex PCR reads. The repertoire holds nearly 400,000 distinct CDR3 sequences, with around 20% as singletons.

Sequenced material: peripheral blood. This TCR was sampled from a woman aged 18-29 years with Graves' ophthalmopathy. V and J are TRBV6-2 or TRBV6-3 and TRBJ2-7; 7 bases align to TRBD1. CDR3 region: CASSYDRVAYEQYF. For the CDR3, the DNA is TGTGCCAGCAGTTACGACAGGGTGGCCTACGAGCAGTACTTC.